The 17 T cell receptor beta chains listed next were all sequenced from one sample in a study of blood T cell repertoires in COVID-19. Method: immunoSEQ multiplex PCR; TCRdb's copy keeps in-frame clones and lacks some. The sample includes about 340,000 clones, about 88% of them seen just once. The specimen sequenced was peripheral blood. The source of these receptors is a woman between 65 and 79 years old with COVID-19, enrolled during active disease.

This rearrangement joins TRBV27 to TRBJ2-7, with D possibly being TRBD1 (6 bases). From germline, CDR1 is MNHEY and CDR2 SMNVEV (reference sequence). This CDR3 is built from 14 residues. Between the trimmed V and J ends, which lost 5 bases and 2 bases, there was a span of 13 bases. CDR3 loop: CASSPQGRAYEQYF. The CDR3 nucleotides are TGTGCCAGCAGTCCTCAGGGGAGAGCCTACGAGCAGTACTTC.

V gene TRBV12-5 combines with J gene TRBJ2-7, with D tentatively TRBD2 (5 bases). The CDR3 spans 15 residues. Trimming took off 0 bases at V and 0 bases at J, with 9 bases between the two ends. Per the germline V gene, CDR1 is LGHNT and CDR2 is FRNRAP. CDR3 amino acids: CASGLVLGSSYEQYF. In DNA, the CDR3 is TGTGCTAGTGGTTTGGTACTGGGGAGCTCCTACGAGCAGTACTTC.

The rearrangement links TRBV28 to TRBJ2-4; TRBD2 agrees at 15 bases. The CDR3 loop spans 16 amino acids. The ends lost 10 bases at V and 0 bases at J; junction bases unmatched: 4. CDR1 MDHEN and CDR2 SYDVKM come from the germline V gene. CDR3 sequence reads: CATGLAGGLAKNIQYF. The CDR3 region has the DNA TGTGCCACCGGACTAGCGGGGGGGCTAGCCAAAAACATTCAGTACTTC.

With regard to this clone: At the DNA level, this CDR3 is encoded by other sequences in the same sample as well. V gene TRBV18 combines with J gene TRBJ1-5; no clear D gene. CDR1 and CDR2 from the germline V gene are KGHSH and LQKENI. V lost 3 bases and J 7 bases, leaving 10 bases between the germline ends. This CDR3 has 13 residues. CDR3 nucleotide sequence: TGTGCCAGCTCACCGACCGGGAACCAGCCCCAGCATTTT. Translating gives CASSPTGNQPQHF.

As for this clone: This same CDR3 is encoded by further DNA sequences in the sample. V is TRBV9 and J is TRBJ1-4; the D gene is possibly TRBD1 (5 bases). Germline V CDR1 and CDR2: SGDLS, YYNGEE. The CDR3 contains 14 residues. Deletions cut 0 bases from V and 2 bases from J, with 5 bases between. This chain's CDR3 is CASSVAGTNEKLFF. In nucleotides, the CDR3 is TGTGCCAGCAGCGTAGCAGGGACTAATGAAAAACTGTTTTTT.

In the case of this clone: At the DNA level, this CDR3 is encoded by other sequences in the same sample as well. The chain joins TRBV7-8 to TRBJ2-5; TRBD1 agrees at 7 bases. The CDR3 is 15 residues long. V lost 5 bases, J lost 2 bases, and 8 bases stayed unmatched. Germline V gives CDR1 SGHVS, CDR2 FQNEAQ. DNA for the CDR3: TGTGCCAGCAGCCCCAACCGGGACAGACAAGAGACCCAGTACTTC. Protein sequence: CASSPNRDRQETQYF.

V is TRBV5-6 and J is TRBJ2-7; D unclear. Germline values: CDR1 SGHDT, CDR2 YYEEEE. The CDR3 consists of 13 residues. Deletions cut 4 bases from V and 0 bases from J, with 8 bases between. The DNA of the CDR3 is TGTGCCAGCAGCCTAGACTTCTCCTACGAGCAGTACTTC. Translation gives CASSLDFSYEQYF.

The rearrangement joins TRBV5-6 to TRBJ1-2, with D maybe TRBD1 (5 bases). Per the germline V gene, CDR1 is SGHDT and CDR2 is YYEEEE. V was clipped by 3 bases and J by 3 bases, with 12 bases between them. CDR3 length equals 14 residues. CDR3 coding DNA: TGTGCCAGCAGCTCGCTTTGGGGGGACTATGGCTACACCTTC. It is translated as CASSSLWGDYGYTF.

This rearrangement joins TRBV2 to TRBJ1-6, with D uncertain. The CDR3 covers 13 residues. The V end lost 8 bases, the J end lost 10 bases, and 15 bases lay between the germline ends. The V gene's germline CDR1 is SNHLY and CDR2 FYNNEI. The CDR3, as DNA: TGTGCCAGCCTCGTGCTTGGAGGCTCACCCCTCCACTTT. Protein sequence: CASLVLGGSPLHF.

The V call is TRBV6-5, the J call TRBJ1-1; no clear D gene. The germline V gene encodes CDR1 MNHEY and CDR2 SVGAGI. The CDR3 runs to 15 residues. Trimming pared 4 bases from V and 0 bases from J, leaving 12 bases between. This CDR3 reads CASSSQTRMNTEAFF. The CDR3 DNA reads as TGTGCCAGCAGTTCCCAGACTAGGATGAACACTGAAGCTTTCTTT.

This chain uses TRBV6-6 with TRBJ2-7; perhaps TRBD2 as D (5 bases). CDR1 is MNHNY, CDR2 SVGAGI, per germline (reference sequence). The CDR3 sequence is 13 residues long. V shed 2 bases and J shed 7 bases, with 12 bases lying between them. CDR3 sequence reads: CASSYQPPGEQYF. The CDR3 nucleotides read TGTGCCAGCAGTTACCAGCCGCCGGGAGAGCAGTACTTC.

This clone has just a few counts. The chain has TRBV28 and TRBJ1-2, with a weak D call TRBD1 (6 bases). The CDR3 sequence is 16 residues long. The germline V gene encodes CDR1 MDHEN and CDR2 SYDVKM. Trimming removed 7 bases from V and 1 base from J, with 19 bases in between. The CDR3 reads CASNTHISRGNYGYTF. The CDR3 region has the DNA TGTGCCAGCAACACCCACATCTCCAGGGGTAACTATGGCTACACCTTC.

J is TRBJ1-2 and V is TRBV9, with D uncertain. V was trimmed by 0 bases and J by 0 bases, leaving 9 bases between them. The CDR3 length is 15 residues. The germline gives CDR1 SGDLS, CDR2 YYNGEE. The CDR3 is CASSVDLDSNYGYTF. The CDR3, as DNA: TGTGCCAGCAGCGTAGATCTGGACTCTAACTATGGCTACACCTTC.

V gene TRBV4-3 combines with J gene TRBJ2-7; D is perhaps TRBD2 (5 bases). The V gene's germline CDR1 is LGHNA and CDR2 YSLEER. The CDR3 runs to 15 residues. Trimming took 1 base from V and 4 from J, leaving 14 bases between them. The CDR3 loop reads CASSQGRGLGYEQYF. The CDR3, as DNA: TGCGCCAGCAGCCAAGGGCGAGGGTTAGGGTACGAGCAGTACTTC.

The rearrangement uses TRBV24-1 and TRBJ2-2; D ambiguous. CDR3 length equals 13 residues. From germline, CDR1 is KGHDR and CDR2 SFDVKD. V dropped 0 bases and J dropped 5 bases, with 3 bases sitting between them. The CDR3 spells CATSDLETGELFF. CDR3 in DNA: TGTGCCACCAGTGATTTGGAGACCGGGGAGCTGTTTTTT.

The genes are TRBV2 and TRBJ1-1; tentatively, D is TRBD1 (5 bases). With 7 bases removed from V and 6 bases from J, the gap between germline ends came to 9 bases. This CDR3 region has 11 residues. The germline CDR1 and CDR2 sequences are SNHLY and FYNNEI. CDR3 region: CASIGGAEAFF. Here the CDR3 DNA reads TGTGCCAGCATCGGGGGGGCTGAAGCTTTCTTT.

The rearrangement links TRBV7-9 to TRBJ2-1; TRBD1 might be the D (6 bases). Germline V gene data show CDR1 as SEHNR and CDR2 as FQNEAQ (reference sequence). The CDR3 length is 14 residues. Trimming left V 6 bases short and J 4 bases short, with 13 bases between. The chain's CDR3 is CASSQFDRYNEQFF. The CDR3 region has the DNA TGTGCCAGCAGTCAGTTCGACAGGTACAATGAGCAGTTCTTC.